This TCR beta chain was sequenced for a study of T-cell reconstitution after alpha-beta-depleted transplantation in children (dated by TCRdb to 2015 to 2016). Study-wide context: Using TCR repertoire profiling, the study followed T-cell immune reconstitution in a quantitative way in children after TCRalphabeta/CD19-depleted allogeneic hematopoietic cell transplantation. On the study overall, not on this receptor specifically: Over the following months the frequencies of hyperexpanded clones went down, and after one year T-cell counts and TCRbeta diversity were mostly credited to newly produced T cells. In some patients, the high TCRbeta diversity seen at day 60 was put down to recipient T cells and intrathymic progenitors that had survived conditioning. The apparently early recovery of alphabetaT-cell counts about two months after transplant reportedly depended on only several hundred rapidly expanded clones that came from non-depleted graft cells.

As for this clonotype: No antigen is known for it. No per-base quality is available; no much larger clone lies one base away.

The CDR3, from cysteine to phenylalanine, totals 13 residues. Left in the record is the CDR3 DNA by itself, 39 bases read in frame from the first base. The CDR1 and CDR2 encoded by the germline V gene are ENHRY and SYGVKD. A distance of 12 bases separates the germline ends of V and J, which lose 10 bases and 3 bases respectively. The treatment or condition label of this sample denotes: allogeneic hematopoietic cell transplantation with graft depleted of TCRalphabeta T cells and CD19 B cells. The children who served as transplant recipients had been given grafts of TCRalphabeta/CD19-depleted allogeneic hematopoietic cells. The library was generated by PCR. TCRdb shows the sequencer as Illumina HiSeq 2500. To normalize quantification of the TCRbeta repertoire, the TCR libraries were built with molecular barcoding that relied on unique molecular identifiers. TCRdb reworked the public reads: Q25 trimming with fastp, MiXCR clone assembly, productive beta chains retained. Records with the same CDR3 protein are collapsed into one entry carrying the most frequent genes and DNA. This sample gives around 130,000 distinct CDR3 sequences in total; around a tenth of them show up just once. The ten largest clones represent less than 25% of the sample.

The source was PBMCs, mostly from graft donor cells, collected 180 days after TCRalphabeta/CD19-depleted stem cell transplant. This TCR was recovered from a girl under three years old who had a stem cell transplant for combined immunodeficiency, so the T cells may come from the graft donor. The sequence links TRBV10-3 to TRBJ2-2, with a weak D call of TRBD2 (6 bases match). CDR3 sequence: CATRDSYTGELFF. Here is the DNA: TGTGCCACCCGGGACTCTTACACCGGGGAGCTGTTTTTT.